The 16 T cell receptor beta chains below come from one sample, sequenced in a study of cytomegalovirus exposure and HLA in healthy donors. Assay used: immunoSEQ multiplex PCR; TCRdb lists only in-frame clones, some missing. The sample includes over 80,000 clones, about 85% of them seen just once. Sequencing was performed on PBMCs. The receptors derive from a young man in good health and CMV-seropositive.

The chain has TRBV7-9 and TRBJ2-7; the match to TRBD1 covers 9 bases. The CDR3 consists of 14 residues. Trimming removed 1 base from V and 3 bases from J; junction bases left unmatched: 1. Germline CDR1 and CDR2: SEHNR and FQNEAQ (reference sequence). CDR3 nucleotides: TGTGCCAGCAGCTTAGAGGACAGGGGCTACGAGCAGTACGTC. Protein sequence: CASSLEDRGYEQYV.

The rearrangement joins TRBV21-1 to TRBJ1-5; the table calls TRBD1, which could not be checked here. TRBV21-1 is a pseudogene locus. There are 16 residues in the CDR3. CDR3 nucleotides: TGTGCCAGCAGCCATCCCGGGACAGGGGACAATCAGCCCCAGCATTTT. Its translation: CASSHPGTGDNQPQHF.

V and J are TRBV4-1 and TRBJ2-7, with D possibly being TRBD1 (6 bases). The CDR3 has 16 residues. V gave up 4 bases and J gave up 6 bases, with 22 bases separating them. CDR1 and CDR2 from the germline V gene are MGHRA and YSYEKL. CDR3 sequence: CASSPDRPRIMCEQYV. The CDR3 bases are TGCGCCAGCAGCCCCGACAGGCCACGAATTATGTGCGAGCAGTACGTC.

CDR3 loop: CAWSVRGRVRGSDSLGETQYF. CDR3 coding DNA: TGTGCCTGGAGTGTTCGGGGACGGGTCAGGGGTTCCGACAGCCTGGGGGAGACCCAGTACTTC. The chain combines TRBV30 with TRBJ2-5, with a weak D call TRBD1 (6 bases). V shed 0 bases and J shed 5 bases, with 34 bases lying between them. The CDR3 covers 21 residues. Looked up from germline, CDR1 is GTSNPN and CDR2 is SVGIG (reference sequence).

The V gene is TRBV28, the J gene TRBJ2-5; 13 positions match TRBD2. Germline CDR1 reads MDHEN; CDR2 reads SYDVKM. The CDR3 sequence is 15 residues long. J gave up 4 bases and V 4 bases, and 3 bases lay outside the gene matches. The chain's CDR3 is CASSSRTSGRETQYF. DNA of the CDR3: TGTGCCAGCAGTTCCCGGACTAGCGGGAGAGAGACCCAGTACTTC.

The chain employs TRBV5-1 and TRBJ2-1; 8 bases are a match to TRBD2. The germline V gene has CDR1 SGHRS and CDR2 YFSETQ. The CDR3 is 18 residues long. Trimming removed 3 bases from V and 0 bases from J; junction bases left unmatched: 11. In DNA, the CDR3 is TGCGCCAGCAGCTCCCTAGCGGGTAAAGCCGGCTCCTACAATGAGCAGTTCTTC. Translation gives CASSSLAGKAGSYNEQFF.

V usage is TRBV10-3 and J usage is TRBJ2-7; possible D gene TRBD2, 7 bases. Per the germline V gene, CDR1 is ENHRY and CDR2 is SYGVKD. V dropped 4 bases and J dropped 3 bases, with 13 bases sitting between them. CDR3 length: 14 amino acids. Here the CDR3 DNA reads TGTGCCATCAGTGTAGCAGGGGAGGGCTACGAGCAGTACTTC. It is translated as CAISVAGEGYEQYF.

In DNA form, the CDR3 reads TGTGCCAGCAGCCGCGGGACAGGTTACCCCTACGAGCAGTACTTC. This encodes CASSRGTGYPYEQYF. The chain is built from TRBV14 and TRBJ2-7; 8 nucleotides align to TRBD1. The ends lost 4 bases at V and 2 bases at J; junction bases unmatched: 7. The CDR3 sequence is 15 residues long. Germline V gives CDR1 SGHDN, CDR2 FVKESK.

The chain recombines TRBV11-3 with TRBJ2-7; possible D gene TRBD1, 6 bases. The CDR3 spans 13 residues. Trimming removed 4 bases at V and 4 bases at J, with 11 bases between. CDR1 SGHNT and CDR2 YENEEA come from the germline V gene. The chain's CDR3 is CASSSVTGYEQYV. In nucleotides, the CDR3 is TGTGCCAGCAGCTCAGTGACAGGTTACGAGCAGTACGTC.

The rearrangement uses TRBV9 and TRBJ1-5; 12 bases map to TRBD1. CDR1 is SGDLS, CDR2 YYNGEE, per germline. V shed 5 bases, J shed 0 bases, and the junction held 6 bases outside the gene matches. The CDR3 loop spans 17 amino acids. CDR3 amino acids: CASSTGQGAYSNQPQHF. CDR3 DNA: TGTGCCAGCAGTACGGGACAGGGGGCTTATAGCAATCAGCCCCAGCATTTT.

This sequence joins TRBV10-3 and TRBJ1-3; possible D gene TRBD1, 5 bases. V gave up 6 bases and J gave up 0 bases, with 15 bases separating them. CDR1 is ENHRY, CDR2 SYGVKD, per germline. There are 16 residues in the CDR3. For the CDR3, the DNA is TGTGCCATCAGCCCCGGGACTCTCAACTCTGGAAACACCATATATTTT. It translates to CAISPGTLNSGNTIYF.

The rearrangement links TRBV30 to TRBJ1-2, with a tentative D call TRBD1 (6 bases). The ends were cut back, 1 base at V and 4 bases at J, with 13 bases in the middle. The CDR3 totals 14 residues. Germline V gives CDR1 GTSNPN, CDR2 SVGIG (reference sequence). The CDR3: CAWSEGRGVYGYTF. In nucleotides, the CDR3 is TGTGCCTGGAGTGAGGGCAGGGGAGTCTATGGCTACACCTTC.

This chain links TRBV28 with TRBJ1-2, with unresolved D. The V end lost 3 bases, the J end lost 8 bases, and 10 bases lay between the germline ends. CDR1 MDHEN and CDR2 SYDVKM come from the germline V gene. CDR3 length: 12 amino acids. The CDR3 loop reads CASSFPQRGYTF. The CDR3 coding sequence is TGTGCCAGCAGTTTTCCGCAGAGGGGCTACACCTTC.

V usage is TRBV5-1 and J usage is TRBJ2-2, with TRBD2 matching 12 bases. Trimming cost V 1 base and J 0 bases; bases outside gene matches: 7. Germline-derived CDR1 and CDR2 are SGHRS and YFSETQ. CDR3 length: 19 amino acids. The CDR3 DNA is TGCGCCAGCAGCTTGTTGGGACTAGCGGGCCTAGCGAACACCGGGGAGCTGTTTTTT. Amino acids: CASSLLGLAGLANTGELFF.

CDR3 region: CASSMTGVIEKLFF. CDR3 nucleotide sequence: TGCGCCAGCAGCATGACAGGGGTCATTGAAAAACTGTTTTTT. This chain connects TRBV5-1 to TRBJ1-4, with 8 bases matching TRBD1. Trimming took 4 bases from V and 7 from J; bases not matched to a gene: 6. Per germline, CDR1 SGHRS and CDR2 YFSETQ. The CDR3 runs 14 residues.

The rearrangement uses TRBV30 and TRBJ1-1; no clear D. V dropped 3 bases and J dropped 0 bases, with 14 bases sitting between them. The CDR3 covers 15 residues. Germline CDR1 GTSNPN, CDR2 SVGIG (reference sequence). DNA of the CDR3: TGTGCCTGGAGCCGGGTCTCTACCATGAACACTGAAGCTTTCTTT. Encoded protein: CAWSRVSTMNTEAFF.